This note documents a single T cell receptor (beta chain) sequence. The entry originates in a study of blood T cell repertoires in COVID-19. Study in general: Acute-phase and convalescent COVID-19 samples originated in the United States, Italy and Spain. The analysed material was cDNA or gDNA that came from T cells, B-cell-depleted T cells, or PBMCs.

Germline CDR1 is SEHNR and CDR2 is FQNEAQ (reference sequence). The length of the CDR3 is 12 residues. After removal of 10 bases from V and 9 bases from J, the junction contained 3 bases not matched to a gene. In the original analysis: Reference gene primers were amplified, and this amplification served to estimate nucleated cell counts. Generated by immunoSEQ multiplex PCR, the TCRdb table keeps only in-frame clones and is missing some. For V, J and clone size, that table is used; D and trimming come from the DNA. The sample contains over 100,000 clones, more than 70% of which appear only once. Material: peripheral blood. The chain joins TRBV7-9 to TRBJ1-6; 10 bases map to TRBD1. The source of this sequence is a man aged 45-65 years with acute or convalescent COVID-19. The CDR3 loop reads CATGTGVSPLHF. CDR3 nucleotides: TGTGCCACCGGGACAGGGGTTTCACCCCTCCACTTT.